This T cell receptor (beta chain) was sequenced during a study of early T cells in non-severe SARS-CoV-2 infection. For the study at large: Bulk RNA from unsorted whole blood was sequenced; chains were unpaired. Points from the study as a whole: Anti-spike CD8 responses were favored by VDJdb matching, which missed private and CD4 specificities.

This clonotype was seen repeatedly, ten times or more. What it binds is not known. V lost 5 bases and J lost 7; bases outside the gene matches: 8. Germline V lookup: CDR1 SGHTA, CDR2 FQGNSA. The CDR3 is 17 residues long. Molecules of cDNA were individually given unique molecular identifiers that were attached to them. One entry per CDR3 protein, called by TCRdb with MiXCR from the 5' RACE reads. The sample lists about 34,000 distinct CDR3 sequences; around 6% were seen once. This clonotype was sampled from an adult who was a healthcare worker with PCR-confirmed SARS-CoV-2 infection or an uninfected control (not recorded which). The sequenced sample was whole blood. V usage is TRBV7-2 and J usage is TRBJ2-1, with 16 bases fitting TRBD2. The CDR3 protein is CASSPPGLAGGINEQFF. The CDR3 nucleotides are TGTGCCAGCAGCCCGCCGGGACTAGCGGGGGGGATAAATGAGCAGTTCTTC.